The 31 T cell receptor beta chains below were found in one sample sequenced in a study of CD8 T cells in ankylosing spondylitis (dated by TCRdb to about 2017). The method behind the library was 5' RACE. This sample was sequenced with an Illumina HiSeq 2500. Clones were called with MiXCR by TCRdb after fastp trimmed the public reads at Q25, and only in-frame beta chains were retained. Rows matching on CDR3 protein sequence are summarized as one entry with the most common DNA and genes. The sample yields approximately 260,000 distinct CDR3 sequences; 8% to 9.5% were counted once. Clones ranked in the top ten supply 6.8% of the sample. The sequenced sample was blood, either unsorted or a sorted T cell fraction (not recorded which). The source is a male donor with ankylosing spondylitis or in good health (not recorded which).

This clonotype was recorded at least ten times. This chain connects TRBV29-1 to TRBJ1-1; D might be TRBD1 (6 bases). V was shortened by 7 bases and J by 2 bases, with 14 bases between the two germline ends. This CDR3 comprises 13 residues. The V gene's germline CDR1 is SQVTM and CDR2 ANQGSEA. CDR3 DNA sequence: TGCAGCGGTGGACAGTCACTAAACACTGAAGCTTTCTTT. The encoded protein is CSGGQSLNTEAFF.

This clonotype appeared many times. The CDR3 region has the DNA TGTGCCAGCAGCCCGACAGTCTATGGCTACACCTTC. Residues: CASSPTVYGYTF. V and J are TRBV7-9 and TRBJ1-2; possible D gene TRBD1, 5 bases. V shed 5 bases and J shed 4 bases, with 8 bases lying between them. The CDR3 consists of 12 residues. Looked up from germline, CDR1 is SEHNR and CDR2 is FQNEAQ (reference sequence).

Many counts were recorded for this clonotype. V gene TRBV30 combines with J gene TRBJ2-7; D remains unclear. Trimming took 0 bases from V and 3 from J, leaving 12 bases between them. Germline CDR1 and CDR2: GTSNPN and SVGIG (reference sequence). The CDR3 extends over 14 amino acids. The CDR3 DNA reads as TGTGCCTGGAGTGTACCCGGGCAGTGCTACGAGCAGTACTTC. As protein: CAWSVPGQCYEQYF.

There are many counts of this clonotype. The rearrangement links TRBV4-1 to TRBJ1-1; no clear D gene. The CDR3 sequence is 13 residues long. CDR1 and CDR2 from the germline V gene are MGHRA and YSYEKL. Trimming pared 4 bases from V and 0 bases from J, leaving 6 bases between. CDR3 coding DNA: TGCGCCAGCAGCCCATCTTTGAACACTGAAGCTTTCTTT. Translated: CASSPSLNTEAFF.

V is TRBV20-1 and J is TRBJ2-5; 11 bases align to TRBD1. The CDR3 is 15 amino acids. The germline V gene has CDR1 DFQATT and CDR2 SNEGSKA (reference sequence). V lost 5 bases to trimming and J lost 3 bases; unmatched junction nucleotides: 8. CDR3 sequence: CSALPRDRGEETQYF. The CDR3 DNA reads TGCAGTGCTCTACCCCGGGACAGGGGGGAAGAGACCCAGTACTTC.

This clonotype was counted between two and nine times. J is TRBJ2-3 and V is TRBV27; 13 bases are a match to TRBD2. The length of the CDR3 is 19 residues. CDR1 is MNHEY, CDR2 SMNVEV, per germline (reference sequence). V was pared by 6 bases and J by 4 bases, with 16 bases of the junction left unmatched. The CDR3 reads CASSPRTSGSKRSADTQYF. CDR3 bases: TGTGCCAGCAGCCCCCGGACTAGCGGGAGTAAGAGGTCCGCAGATACGCAGTATTTT.

This clonotype was seen at least ten times. The chain employs TRBV6-1 and TRBJ2-2; D perhaps matches TRBD2 (5 bases). Germline values: CDR1 MNHNS, CDR2 SASEGT. V was trimmed by 6 bases and J by 3 bases, leaving 8 bases between them. This CDR3 spans 13 amino acids. CDR3 amino acids: CASRGSDTGELFF. In DNA form, the CDR3 reads TGTGCCAGCAGGGGGAGCGACACCGGGGAGCTGTTTTTT.

The sample holds many counts of this clonotype. The rearrangement joins TRBV12-3 or TRBV12-4 to TRBJ1-1; unclear D gene. V was pared by 1 base and J by 4 bases, with 1 base between. The CDR3 loop spans 11 amino acids. Here the CDR3 reads CASSLGTEAFF. CDR3 bases: TGTGCCAGCAGTTTAGGCACTGAAGCTTTCTTT.

This clonotype was detected many times. Written as DNA, the CDR3 is TGTGCCAGCAGCTTCCTACAGGGGAAGGGAGAGACCCAGTACTTC. Translated, it gives CASSFLQGKGETQYF. The chain links TRBV7-8 to TRBJ2-5; 7 bases line up with TRBD1. J lost 4 bases, V lost 3 bases, and 8 bases had no gene match. CDR1 is SGHVS, CDR2 FQNEAQ, per germline. The CDR3 is 15 amino acids. The full variable domain, its missing parts supplied by reference TRBV7-8 and TRBJ2-5, is GAGVSQSPRYKVAKRGQDVALRCDPISGHVSLFWYQQALGQGPEFLTYFQNEAQLDKSGLPSDRFFAERPEGSVSTLKIQRTQQEDSAVYLCASSFLQGKGETQYFGPGTRLLVL.

This clonotype was seen at least ten times. CDR3 nucleotides: TGTGCCAGCAGCCAAGATGACAGGGCGGAGCAGTACTTC. It is translated as CASSQDDRAEQYF. The rearrangement links TRBV3-1 to TRBJ2-7, with 7 bases fitting TRBD1. V was pared by 0 bases and J by 7 bases, with 3 bases of the junction left unmatched. The CDR3 contains 13 residues. Germline assignment: CDR1 LGHDT and CDR2 YNNKEL (reference sequence).

This clonotype was found a few times. The CDR3 loop reads CSARESGGSDTQYF. CDR3 sequence (DNA): TGCAGTGCTAGAGAGAGCGGGGGCTCAGATACGCAGTATTTT. This chain uses TRBV20-1 with TRBJ2-3; TRBD2 matches 8 bases. Germline V gives CDR1 DFQATT, CDR2 SNEGSKA (reference sequence). V gave up 0 bases and J gave up 4 bases; unmatched junction bases: 3. The CDR3 runs to 14 residues.

The J gene is TRBJ2-3, the V gene TRBV5-1; D remains ambiguous. V lost 2 bases to trimming and J lost 7 bases, with 17 bases between them. CDR3 length equals 15 residues. CDR1 is SGHRS and CDR2 is YFSETQ in the germline V gene. CDR3 DNA sequence: TGCGCCAGCAGCTTTGGCACGATACAACTCAATACGCAGTATTTT. This encodes CASSFGTIQLNTQYF.

This clonotype was counted at least ten times. One junction end does not reproduce the germline sequence, and a read error may be involved. The chain recombines TRBV20-1 with TRBJ2-2, with TRBD2 matching 10 bases. This CDR3 comprises 14 residues. Germline V gene data show CDR1 as DFQATT and CDR2 as SNEGSKA (reference sequence). CDR3 coding DNA: TGCAGTGCCAGAGCGGGAGGGCCTGCCGGGGAGCTGTTTTTT. Amino acid sequence: CSARAGGPAGELFF.

This clonotype was picked up many times. The V and J genes are TRBV6-6 and TRBJ2-1, with TRBD2 as a possible D gene (6 bases). Germline CDR1 is MNHNY and CDR2 is SVGAGI (reference sequence). V was cut by 6 bases and J by 7 bases, with 10 bases left in between. The CDR3 is 12 residues long. The CDR3: CASSDRGNEQFF. The DNA of the CDR3 is TGTGCCAGCAGCGACCGGGGGAATGAGCAGTTCTTC.

The table lists this clonotype with a few counts. This chain joins TRBV7-2 and TRBJ2-2; possibly TRBD2 for D (6 bases). Trimming removed 5 bases from V and 3 bases from J, with 16 bases in between. Germline CDR1 SGHTA, CDR2 FQGNSA. The CDR3 runs 16 residues. For the CDR3, the DNA is TGTGCCAGCAGCCCCCATGGGGGGTCGTACACCGGGGAGCTGTTTTTT. Protein: CASSPHGGSYTGELFF.

J is TRBJ1-5 and V is TRBV6-5; 7 bases are a match to TRBD1. The CDR3 consists of 14 residues. CDR1 and CDR2 from the germline V gene are MNHEY and SVGAGI. V shed 2 bases and J 6 bases; nucleotides not matched to a gene: 4. For the CDR3, the DNA is TGTGCCAGCAGTTACGACAGGGCGGTTCAGCCCCAGCATTTT. It translates to CASSYDRAVQPQHF.

This clonotype was seen more than once but under ten times. The chain uses TRBV4-1 and TRBJ2-3; D possibly corresponds to TRBD2 (6 bases). V shed 3 bases and J shed 4 bases, with 11 bases lying between them. Germline CDR1 and CDR2: MGHRA and YSYEKL. This CDR3 has 14 amino acids. In nucleotides, the CDR3 is TGCGCCAGCAGCCAGGGTTCGGGAGCAGATACGCAGTATTTT. This encodes CASSQGSGADTQYF.

This clonotype was seen at least ten times. The V gene is TRBV4-3, the J gene TRBJ2-7, with 8 nucleotides matching TRBD1. The germline CDR1 and CDR2 sequences are LGHNA and YSLEER. The CDR3 consists of 14 residues. V lost 4 bases, J lost 4 bases, and 6 bases stayed unmatched. This CDR3 reads CASSPLTGGYEQYF. The CDR3 DNA reads TGCGCCAGCAGCCCCCTCACAGGGGGGTACGAGCAGTACTTC.

The sample holds many counts of this clonotype. The V call is TRBV7-9, the J call TRBJ2-2, with TRBD1 matching over 7 bases. CDR1 is SEHNR, CDR2 FQNEAQ, per germline (reference sequence). J gave up 6 bases and V 5 bases, and 9 bases lay outside the gene matches. The CDR3 is 15 amino acids. DNA of the CDR3: TGTGCCAGCAGCGCTCGGGACAGAGGGGCCGGGGAGCTGTTTTTT. Translation gives CASSARDRGAGELFF.

This clonotype was counted at least ten times. The chain has TRBV7-9 and TRBJ1-1; 7 bases match TRBD1. CDR3 length: 14 residues. The trim removed 1 base at V and 1 base at J, leaving 0 bases unmatched. Looked up from germline, CDR1 is SEHNR and CDR2 is FQNEAQ (reference sequence). The CDR3 is CASSLGTGNTEAFF. In DNA, the CDR3 is TGTGCCAGCAGCTTAGGGACAGGGAACACTGAAGCTTTCTTT.

In this sample, this clonotype turned up many times. This sequence joins TRBV9 and TRBJ1-1, with 7 bases identical to TRBD1. With 4 bases clipped from V and 4 bases from J, the junction kept 7 bases outside the gene matches. CDR1 is SGDLS and CDR2 is YYNGEE in the germline V gene. CDR3 size: 14 residues. The CDR3 DNA reads TGTGCCAGCAGCCCGCACAGGGGCGGCACTGAAGCTTTCTTT. Residues: CASSPHRGGTEAFF.

This clonotype was seen ten or more times. This rearrangement joins TRBV7-3 to TRBJ1-1, with 10 bases aligning to TRBD1. This CDR3 comprises 18 residues. J was trimmed by 0 bases and V by 0 bases; bases with no gene match: 7. Germline V gene sequence: CDR1 SGHTA, CDR2 FQGTGA. This CDR3 reads CASSLTGQGKQLNTEAFF. As DNA, the CDR3 is TGTGCCAGCAGCTTAACGGGACAGGGGAAGCAATTGAACACTGAAGCTTTCTTT.

The sample holds many counts of this clonotype. The chain combines TRBV20-1 with TRBJ1-2, with TRBD1 as a possible D gene (6 bases). The germline V and J ends were trimmed by 1 base and 4 bases, with 22 bases remaining between them. Germline-derived CDR1 and CDR2 are DFQATT and SNEGSKA (reference sequence). The CDR3 is made up of 17 amino acids. CDR3 DNA sequence: TGCAGTGCTAGAGTCACAGGGAATCGGGGGCAGGGCTATGGCTACACCTTC. Encoded protein: CSARVTGNRGQGYGYTF.

This clonotype was detected a few times. This sequence joins TRBV5-1 and TRBJ1-5; 7 bases agree with TRBD1. CDR1 is SGHRS and CDR2 is YFSETQ in the germline V gene. The trim removed 0 bases at V and 6 bases at J, leaving 12 bases unmatched. The CDR3 loop spans 17 amino acids. CDR3 region: CASSLEPTGVSSQPQHF. CDR3 bases: TGCGCCAGCAGCTTGGAACCTACAGGGGTTTCTTCTCAGCCCCAGCATTTT.

This clonotype has a count of ten or more. A read error may produce the germline difference seen at one junction end. This chain joins TRBV7-9 and TRBJ1-6; tentative D call: TRBD1 (5 bases). Germline CDR1 and CDR2: SEHNR and FQNEAQ (reference sequence). CDR3 length: 12 amino acids. The CDR3 region has the DNA TGTGCCAGCAGCTTGGAAGCAGGGCCCCAGGACTTT. Translation: CASSLEAGPQDF.

The table lists this clonotype with many counts. The chain recombines TRBV27 with TRBJ1-1; 7 positions agree with TRBD1. Germline-derived CDR1 and CDR2 are MNHEY and SMNVEV (reference sequence). This CDR3 spans 14 amino acids. V was pared by 6 bases and J by 0 bases, with 4 bases of the junction left unmatched. The CDR3: CASRQGVVNTEAFF. DNA of the CDR3: TGTGCCAGCAGGCAGGGGGTTGTGAACACTGAAGCTTTCTTT.

This clonotype was seen at least ten times. The CDR3 protein is CASSTPTSGRSGELFF. DNA of the CDR3: TGTGCCAGTAGTACCCCAACTAGCGGGAGATCCGGGGAGCTGTTTTTT. The chain has TRBV19 and TRBJ2-2, with 11 bases aligning to TRBD2. This CDR3 has 16 amino acids. The germline V gene encodes CDR1 LNHDA and CDR2 SQIVND (reference sequence). The trim removed 4 bases at V and 6 bases at J, leaving 7 bases unmatched.

This clonotype was detected a few times. CDR3 in amino acids: CSVENRMSRGTDTQYF. CDR3 sequence (DNA): TGCAGCGTTGAAAACAGGATGTCCCGAGGGACAGATACGCAGTATTTT. This chain connects TRBV29-1 to TRBJ2-3; D is possibly TRBD1 or TRBD2 (5 bases each). CDR3 length equals 16 residues. Looked up from germline, CDR1 is SQVTM and CDR2 is ANQGSEA. Between the trimmed V and J ends, which lost 2 bases and 3 bases, there was a span of 18 bases.

This clonotype has ten or more counts. The genes are TRBV29-1 and TRBJ2-6; TRBD1 aligns across 7 bases. The CDR3 length is 15 residues. CDR1 is SQVTM, CDR2 ANQGSEA, per germline. The J segment lost 2 bases and the V segment lost 4 bases, leaving 5 bases of the junction unmatched. CDR3 coding DNA: TGCAGCGTTGCCAAAGGGGGCACTGGGGCCAACGTCCTGACTTTC. Its protein is CSVAKGGTGANVLTF.

This clonotype was counted many times. The CDR3 is CASSLKAGSQGVDTQYF. DNA of the CDR3: TGTGCCAGCAGCTTAAAGGCGGGGTCCCAGGGGGTAGATACGCAGTATTTT. This rearrangement joins TRBV7-2 to TRBJ2-3; TRBD1 is a possible D gene (7 bases). With 2 bases removed from V and 5 bases from J, the gap between germline ends came to 20 bases. The V gene's germline CDR1 is SGHTA and CDR2 FQGNSA. The CDR3 covers 17 residues.

This clonotype occurred many times. The gene calls are TRBV3-1 and TRBJ2-7; 7 nucleotides agree with TRBD2. The CDR3 loop spans 15 amino acids. From germline, CDR1 is LGHDT and CDR2 YNNKEL (reference sequence). V was clipped by 1 base and J by 2 bases; unmatched bases: 5. The CDR3 sequence is CASSQVTSRTYEQYF. The CDR3 coding sequence is TGTGCCAGCAGCCAAGTGACTAGCAGAACCTACGAGCAGTACTTC.